The rows below give T cell receptor beta chains drawn from one sample of a study of blood T cell repertoires in COVID-19. Repertoires were generated with immunoSEQ multiplex PCR, while TCRdb's copy carries only in-frame clones and drops some. The sample shows about 170,000 clones, around nine tenths of them seen only once. Sequenced material: peripheral blood. The receptors derive from a man younger than 30 with active or convalescent COVID-19. Both conserved end residues are part of each CDR3.

j_gene	v_gene	len	CDR3aa
TRBJ1-2	TRBV6-1	13	CASSEDPGGGYTF
TRBJ2-3	TRBV5-1	15	CASKNGTGGTDTQYF
TRBJ1-1	TRBV29-1	12	CSLSTGGTEAFF
TRBJ2-1	TRBV7-9	14	CASSPLGGRNEQFF
TRBJ1-5	TRBV5-1	13	CASSLGGGNPQHF
TRBJ1-3	TRBV21-1	14	CASSWTGSGNTIYF
TRBJ1-2	TRBV11-3	15	CASSPGDRGRGGYTF
TRBJ1-2	TRBV10-3	13	CAITGGGPGGYTF
TRBJ2-3	TRBV6-5	14	CASSHPGGTDTQYF
TRBJ2-1	TRBV3-1/TRBV3-2	20	CASSQDVGLAGGIAYNEQFF
TRBJ2-5	TRBV5-4	12	CASSLDGWTQYF
TRBJ1-4	TRBV28	12	CASSSRAQKLFF
TRBJ2-3	TRBV24-1	15	CATSDIRGASDTQYF
TRBJ2-1	TRBV11-3	14	CASSYRDRENEQFF
TRBJ1-1	TRBV27	14	CASSLDRVNTEAFF
TRBJ1-6	TRBV6-5	13	CASGQTYNSPLHF
TRBJ2-7	TRBV7-9	12	CASVGGAYEQYF
TRBJ1-1	TRBV6-2/TRBV6-3	14	CASSRWTVNTEAFF
TRBJ2-3	TRBV11-3	16	CASSPGTSGYTDTQYF
TRBJ1-4	TRBV14	15	CASSLNRGPNEKLFF
TRBJ2-1	TRBV4-3	15	CASSQEGGQGYEQFF
TRBJ2-2	TRBV11-3	15	CASTLRTGNTGELFF
TRBJ2-7	TRBV6-2/TRBV6-3	13	CASSSRVSYEQYF
TRBJ1-5	TRBV27	15	CASSLAGDSNQPQHF
TRBJ2-1	TRBV7-8	15	CASSSGLAVVNEQFF
TRBJ1-4	TRBV9	19	CASSAREGQGAGTNEKLFF
TRBJ1-5	TRBV5-1	15	CASSLGINSNQPQHF
TRBJ1-2	TRBV12-5	13	CASGVQDLYGYTF
TRBJ1-4	TRBV9	15	CASSVVADFNEKLFF
TRBJ1-1	TRBV13	13	CASSLEARTGLFF
TRBJ1-5	TRBV3-1/TRBV3-2	14	CASSQDSGSRTQHF
TRBJ1-1	TRBV27	12	CASSLDGIEAFF
TRBJ1-5	TRBV3-1/TRBV3-2	15	CASSLGTGKYQPQHF
TRBJ1-1	TRBV5-5	18	CASSSRAGGRLMNTEAFF
TRBJ2-5	TRBV6-6	16	CASRDGSTGYRETQYF
TRBJ1-6	TRBV20-1	16	CSASKGRSSYNSPLHF
TRBJ2-3	TRBV4-1	19	CASSQEVAGGTPRTDTQYF
TRBJ1-5	TRBV27	17	CATKPWAGASSNQPQHF
TRBJ2-7	TRBV29-1	13	CSVERLVTHEQYF
TRBJ1-3	TRBV11-3	15	CASTETAGSGNTIYF
TRBJ2-1	TRBV18	15	CASSPRLAAGFEQFF
TRBJ2-2	TRBV5-1	13	CASSSQGSGELFF
TRBJ1-6	TRBV19	14	CATTDRQPYSPLHF
TRBJ1-1	TRBV30	12	CAWSSGNTEAFF
TRBJ1-2	TRBV18	16	CASSPGTSQGGYGYTF
TRBJ2-3	TRBV3-1/TRBV3-2	15	CASSPGQGAADTQYF
TRBJ1-1	TRBV5-4	14	CASSSGQGATEAFF
TRBJ2-1	TRBV5-4	15	CASSWGAGGPNEQFF
TRBJ2-1	TRBV18	15	CASSPPGGENNEQFF
TRBJ1-1	TRBV6-2/TRBV6-3	15	CASSTGQGENTEAFF
TRBJ2-5	TRBV5-4	14	CASSGPGLTETQYF
TRBJ2-1	TRBV19	14	CASSIRGGYNEQFF
TRBJ2-2	TRBV7-2	13	CASRRGKVGELFF
TRBJ2-1	TRBV19	15	CASRATSGVYNEQFF
TRBJ1-1	TRBV10-3	11	CAISDSYEAFF
TRBJ2-7	TRBV5-4	15	CASSRTSGSNYEQYF
TRBJ2-1	TRBV19	12	CASSIVVLEQFF